A single sample is the source of the 21 T cell receptor beta chains below, sequenced in a study of response to subunit inactivated influenza vaccine. TCRdb re-analysed the RT-PCR reads in MiXCR, keeping a single row per CDR3 protein. The sample carries roughly 570,000 distinct CDR3 sequences, approximately 14% recorded once. The sample in question was PBMCs from blood, obtained 12 days after vaccination. Receptor source: a man aged 50 to 59 who received an inactivated influenza vaccine.

This clonotype has ten or more counts. This chain uses TRBV24-1 with TRBJ2-1; 9 bases are shared with TRBD1. Trimming took 1 base from V and 1 from J; bases not matched to a gene: 1. This CDR3 contains 16 residues. The germline V gene has CDR1 KGHDR and CDR2 SFDVKD. The CDR3 DNA reads as TGTGCCACCAGTGATTTTGGGACAGGGTCCTACAATGAGCAGTTCTTC. Protein product: CATSDFGTGSYNEQFF.

The CDR3 nucleotides read TGTGCCAGCAGTTTAACACTTCCGAACACCGGGGAGCTGTTTTTT. It codes for CASSLTLPNTGELFF. The chain uses TRBV12-3 or TRBV12-4 and TRBJ2-2, with D unclear. CDR3 length: 15 residues. V shed 2 bases and J shed 0 bases, with 7 bases lying between them.

This chain connects TRBV7-2 to TRBJ2-1; either TRBD1 or TRBD2 may supply D (5 bases each). The CDR3 length is 13 residues. Germline-derived CDR1 and CDR2 are SGHTA and FQGNSA. V lost 6 bases and J lost 6, with 12 bases in between. CDR3 residues: CASSSIGGNEQFF. CDR3 nucleotides: TGTGCCAGCAGTTCAATTGGGGGCAATGAGCAGTTCTTC.

This clonotype came up a few times. This chain links TRBV7-2 with TRBJ2-3; D may be TRBD1 or TRBD2 (5 bases each). This CDR3 spans 14 amino acids. Trimming pared 5 bases from V and 8 bases from J, leaving 17 bases between. From germline, CDR1 is SGHTA and CDR2 FQGNSA. The CDR3 region has the DNA TGTGCCAGCAGCCCGGCAGCCCTGAGGGGTACGCAGTATTTT. Residues: CASSPAALRGTQYF.

Only a few counts were recorded for this clonotype. J is TRBJ2-7 and V is TRBV7-8, with D possibly being TRBD1 or TRBD2 (5 bases each). This CDR3 region has 16 residues. Per germline, CDR1 SGHVS and CDR2 FQNEAQ. Trimming took 5 bases from V and 0 from J, leaving 17 bases between them. CDR3 residues: CASSTGPPQSSYEQYF. The CDR3, as DNA: TGTGCCAGCAGCACGGGACCGCCCCAGAGCTCCTACGAGCAGTACTTC.

V usage is TRBV6-2 or TRBV6-3 and J usage is TRBJ2-1; no clear D gene. Germline assignment: CDR1 MNHEY and CDR2 SVGEGT. The V gene lost 7 bases and the J gene lost 0 bases, with 16 bases spanning the gap. This CDR3 comprises 16 residues. Written as DNA, the CDR3 is TGTGCCAGCACTAAGCCGTACCCCAGCTCCTACAATGAGCAGTTCTTC. This translates into CASTKPYPSSYNEQFF.

The DNA for the CDR3 is TGTGCCAGCAGCTTGTCTGTCGGGGAGCTGTTTTTT. It encodes CASSLSVGELFF. V is TRBV5-6 and J is TRBJ2-2; unclear D gene. Germline CDR1 SGHDT, CDR2 YYEEEE. With 1 base removed from V and 7 bases from J, the gap between germline ends came to 5 bases. This CDR3 has 12 residues.

This rearrangement joins TRBV20-1 to TRBJ2-5; D ambiguous. The CDR3 is 13 amino acids. Germline values: CDR1 DFQATT, CDR2 SNEGSKA (reference sequence). V was trimmed by 2 bases and J by 0 bases, leaving 7 bases between them. The CDR3: CSARIGYQETQYF. The DNA of the CDR3 is TGCAGTGCTAGAATCGGGTACCAAGAGACCCAGTACTTC.

This clonotype was counted at least ten times. The V and J genes are TRBV29-1 and TRBJ1-2, with 9 bases aligning to TRBD1. Looked up from germline, CDR1 is SQVTM and CDR2 is ANQGSEA. This CDR3 has 14 amino acids. V lost 3 bases and J lost 4; bases outside the gene matches: 6. CDR3 DNA sequence: TGCAGCGTTGACCTGGGGACAGGGCTCTATGGCTACACCTTC. This encodes CSVDLGTGLYGYTF.

A word on this clonotype: Because the CDR3's place on the DNA is in doubt, the DNA is left out and the CDR3 is given as listed by TCRdb. The chain links TRBV4-2 to TRBJ1-3. The CDR3 is 15 amino acids in total, end residues counted. Germline V gives CDR1 LGHNA, CDR2 YNFKEQ. The CDR3 sequence: CASSQFFGGREAKAF.

The rearrangement joins TRBV6-1 to TRBJ2-7; 8 nucleotides agree with TRBD2. The J segment lost 3 bases and the V segment lost 6 bases, leaving 7 bases of the junction unmatched. This CDR3 comprises 14 residues. In germline, CDR1 is MNHNS, CDR2 SASEGT. DNA for the CDR3: TGTGCCAGCAGCGAGACTAGCGCTAACTACGAGCAGTACTTC. This encodes CASSETSANYEQYF.

This clonotype was found a few times. This sequence joins TRBV7-8 and TRBJ1-4; 9 nucleotides agree with TRBD1. The CDR3 is 15 amino acids. Germline lookup yields CDR1 SGHVS and CDR2 FQNEAQ. V shed 5 bases, J shed 5 bases, and the junction held 6 bases outside the gene matches. The CDR3 loop is CASSIGTGINEKLFF. The CDR3 region has the DNA TGTGCCAGCAGCATAGGGACAGGGATCAATGAAAAACTGTTTTTT.

This clonotype was observed a few times. The chain has TRBV10-3 and TRBJ2-3, with TRBD2 identical over 9 bases. Germline V lookup: CDR1 ENHRY, CDR2 SYGVKD. The CDR3 spans 17 residues. Germline trimming cut 6 bases from V and 0 bases from J; bases unmatched to any gene: 10. CDR3 in amino acids: CAISKIAGETSTDTQYF. Written as DNA, the CDR3 is TGTGCCATCAGCAAAATAGCGGGGGAGACTAGCACAGATACGCAGTATTTT.

This chain connects TRBV20-1 to TRBJ1-6, with D possibly TRBD1 on 6 matching bases. The CDR3 contains 15 residues. Between the trimmed V and J ends, which lost 6 bases and 7 bases, there was a span of 19 bases. Germline V gives CDR1 DFQATT, CDR2 SNEGSKA (reference sequence). CDR3 DNA: TGCAGTGCCAGCAAACAGGGATCTTGGAATTCACCCCTCCACTTT. Translation gives CSASKQGSWNSPLHF.

The CDR3 DNA is TGTGCCACCCTGACTAGCGGGAGGGCCCGTGAGCAGTTCTTC. Its translation: CATLTSGRAREQFF. This chain joins TRBV10-3 and TRBJ2-1; 14 bases fit TRBD2. The CDR3 runs to 14 residues. CDR1 is ENHRY, CDR2 SYGVKD, per germline. The ends lost 10 bases at V and 9 bases at J; junction bases unmatched: 8.

This clonotype was seen a handful of times. V and J are TRBV18 and TRBJ1-1; D unresolved. This CDR3 spans 16 amino acids. Trimming removed 1 base at V and 1 base at J, with 13 bases between. Germline CDR1 and CDR2: KGHSH and LQKENI. This CDR3 reads CASSPRPGLENTEAFF. The CDR3 nucleotides read TGTGCCAGCTCACCACGGCCTGGGTTGGAGAACACTGAAGCTTTCTTT.

This clonotype was detected only a few times. V usage is TRBV5-1 and J usage is TRBJ2-1, with 8 bases fitting TRBD1. The CDR3 length is 15 residues. Trimming at V came to 4 bases and at J to 7 bases, leaving 10 bases not matched to a gene. The germline V gene has CDR1 SGHRS and CDR2 YFSETQ. This CDR3 is CASSATGQVLNEQFF. The CDR3 region has the DNA TGCGCCAGCAGCGCGACGGGACAGGTACTAAATGAGCAGTTCTTC.

The chain joins TRBV4-3 to TRBJ1-2, with 8 bases fitting TRBD1. The CDR3 is 15 amino acids. The germline V gene encodes CDR1 LGHNA and CDR2 YSLEER. Trimming took 1 base from V and 3 from J; bases not matched to a gene: 4. CDR3 region: CASSQADREDYGYTF. The CDR3 nucleotides read TGCGCCAGCAGCCAAGCGGACAGGGAAGACTATGGCTACACCTTC.

This clonotype was found a few times. V and J are TRBV4-3 and TRBJ2-5, with TRBD2 matching over 8 bases. CDR1 and CDR2 from the germline V gene are LGHNA and YSLEER. The CDR3 is 15 residues long. V gave up 1 base and J gave up 3 bases; unmatched junction bases: 4. As DNA, the CDR3 is TGCGCCAGCAGCCAAGGGGTAGCGGGGAAAGAGACCCAGTACTTC. It translates to CASSQGVAGKETQYF.

This clonotype was counted only a few times. The chain links TRBV4-2 to TRBJ1-1; TRBD1 is a possible D gene (5 bases). Trimming cost V 2 bases and J 6 bases, with 13 bases left between them. Germline V gene sequence: CDR1 LGHNA, CDR2 YNFKEQ. CDR3 length: 14 residues. The CDR3 DNA follows: TGTGCCAGCAGCCAAACATCAGGGATCGCTGAAGCTTTCTTT. Protein sequence: CASSQTSGIAEAFF.

This clonotype has a count of ten or more. The CDR3 DNA follows: TGCAGCGTTGGGAACGGGGAGCTGTTTTTT. It translates to CSVGNGELFF. J is TRBJ2-2 and V is TRBV29-1; D unclear. V was trimmed by 4 bases and J by 7 bases, leaving 4 bases between them. This CDR3 is built from 10 residues. Germline CDR1 is SQVTM and CDR2 is ANQGSEA.